This T cell receptor beta chain was obtained from a study of cytomegalovirus exposure and HLA in healthy donors. Looking at the study overall: Samples from HLA-typed donors yielded approximately 80 million unique TCRs in an early data release.

This clone was seen only once. Its target is not known. 60 Vbeta and 13 Jbeta primers were used in PCR. The table came from immunoSEQ multiplex PCR; TCRdb's copy has only in-frame clones and leaves some out. The sample yields more than 95,000 clones, 76% seen once. Broader study findings: Sequencing likely produced, as an artifact, a cluster of highly shared sequence variants. As confirmed in vitro, a few CMV-associated chains were specific for CMV antigens.

The CDR3 length is 13 residues. Between the trimmed V and J ends, which lost 1 base and 3 bases, there was a span of 6 bases. CDR1 and CDR2 from the germline V gene are SGHAT and FQNNGV. V and J are TRBV11-2 and TRBJ2-5, with D unresolved. This receptor was obtained from a man in his forties in good health and CMV-seropositive. The source material was PBMCs. CDR3 amino acids: CASSLGLEETQYF. The CDR3 DNA is TGTGCCAGCAGCTTAGGCTTAGAAGAGACCCAGTACTTC.